What follows describes a single TCR beta chain. Antigen unknown. In the PCR, 60 Vbeta and 13 Jbeta primers were used. This table comes from immunoSEQ multiplex PCR, and its TCRdb copy is limited to in-frame clones, with some not included. This table has about 120,000 clones, 77% appearing once. This entry comes from a study of cytomegalovirus exposure and HLA in healthy donors. Germline V gene data show CDR1 as MDHEN and CDR2 as SYDVKM. Between the trimmed V and J ends, which lost 3 bases and 5 bases, there was a span of 13 bases. The CDR3 spans 15 residues. Study outcomes and limitations: Cytomegalovirus status was reportedly diagnosed by the classifier with high sensitivity and specificity. Several of the most significant clusters were apparently associated with common viral pathogens in a later analysis.

J is TRBJ1-4 and V is TRBV28; tentative D call: TRBD1 (6 bases). This clonotype was obtained from a man between 35 and 55 years old in good health and CMV-seropositive. The specimen sequenced was PBMCs. CDR3 in amino acids: CASSFEGQLNEKLFF. Written as DNA, the CDR3 is TGTGCCAGCAGTTTCGAAGGACAGCTAAATGAAAAACTGTTTTTT. The full variable domain, rest sourced from reference TRBV28 and TRBJ1-4, is DVKVTQSSRYLVKRTGEKVFLECVQDMDHENMFWYRQDPGLGLRLIYFSYDVKMKEKGDIPEGYSVSREKKERFSLILESASTNQTSMYLCASSFEGQLNEKLFFGSGTQLSVL.